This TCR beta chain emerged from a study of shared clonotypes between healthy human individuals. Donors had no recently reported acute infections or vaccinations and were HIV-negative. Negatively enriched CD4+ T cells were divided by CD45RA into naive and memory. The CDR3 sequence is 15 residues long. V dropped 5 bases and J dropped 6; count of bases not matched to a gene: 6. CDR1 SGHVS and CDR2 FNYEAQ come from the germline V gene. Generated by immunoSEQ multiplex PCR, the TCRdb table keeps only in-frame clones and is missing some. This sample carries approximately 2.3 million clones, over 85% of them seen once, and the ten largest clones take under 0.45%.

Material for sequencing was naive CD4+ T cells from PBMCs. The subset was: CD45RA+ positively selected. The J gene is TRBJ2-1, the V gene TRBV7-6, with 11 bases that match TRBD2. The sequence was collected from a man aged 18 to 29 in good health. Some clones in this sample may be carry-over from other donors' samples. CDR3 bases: TGTGCCAGCAGCCCCCGACTAGCGGGGAGCAATGAGCAGTTCTTC. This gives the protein CASSPRLAGSNEQFF.